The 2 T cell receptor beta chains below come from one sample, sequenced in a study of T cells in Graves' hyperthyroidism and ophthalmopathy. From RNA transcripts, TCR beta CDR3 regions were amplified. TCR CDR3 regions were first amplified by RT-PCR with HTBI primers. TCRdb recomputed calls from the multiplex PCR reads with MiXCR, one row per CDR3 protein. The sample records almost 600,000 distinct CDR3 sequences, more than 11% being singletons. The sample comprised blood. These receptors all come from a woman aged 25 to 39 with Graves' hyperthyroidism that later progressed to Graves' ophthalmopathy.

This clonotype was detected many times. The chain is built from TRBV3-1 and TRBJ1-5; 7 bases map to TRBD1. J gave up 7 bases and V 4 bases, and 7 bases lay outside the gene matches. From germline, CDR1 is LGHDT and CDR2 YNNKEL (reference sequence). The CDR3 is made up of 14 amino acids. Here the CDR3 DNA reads TGTGCCAGCAGCCTAGACAGGGTGGGGCAGCCCCAGCATTTT. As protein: CASSLDRVGQPQHF.

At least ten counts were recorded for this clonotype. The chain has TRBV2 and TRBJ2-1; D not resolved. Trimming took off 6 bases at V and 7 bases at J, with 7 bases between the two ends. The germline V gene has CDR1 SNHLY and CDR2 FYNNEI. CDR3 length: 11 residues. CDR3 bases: TGTGCCAGCAGAGGTCCGAATGAGCAGTTCTTC. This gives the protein CASRGPNEQFF.